The 25 T cell receptor beta chains presented below share a single source sample, sequenced in a study of human T cells and chemical hapten exposure. Blood, whole and unfractionated, served as the source for total RNA extraction. Library preparation tagged each individual cDNA molecule with a unique molecular identifier. A single record per CDR3 protein comes from TCRdb applying MiXCR to the reads. Found here are about 120,000 distinct CDR3 sequences, over 7% of them singletons; the top ten hold 1.3% to 1.5%. The sample consisted of whole blood. All receptors derive from a human donor in good health. Some clones in this sample may be carry-over from other donors' samples.

This clonotype was picked up a small number of times. The V call is TRBV10-3, the J call TRBJ2-7; D is perhaps TRBD1 (6 bases). This CDR3 contains 13 residues. The germline V gene encodes CDR1 ENHRY and CDR2 SYGVKD. V was trimmed by 5 bases and J by 0 bases, leaving 8 bases between them. As DNA, the CDR3 is TGTGCCATCAGTTCAGGGGACTCCTACGAGCAGTACTTC. It specifies CAISSGDSYEQYF.

In its sample, this clonotype was seen a few times. This sequence joins TRBV12-3 or TRBV12-4 and TRBJ2-1, with TRBD1 matching 8 bases. The length of the CDR3 is 15 residues. J lost 4 bases, V lost 5 bases, and 7 bases had no gene match. CDR3 in DNA: TGTGCCAGCAGTCCGCGGGACAGGTCGTACAATGAGCAGTTCTTC. It translates to CASSPRDRSYNEQFF.

This chain connects TRBV3-1 to TRBJ2-3; 12 positions match TRBD2. Germline CDR1 reads LGHDT; CDR2 reads YNNKEL (reference sequence). The V and J ends lost 0 bases and 6 bases, in that order; junction bases with no gene match: 10. The CDR3 runs 18 residues. The CDR3 bases are TGTGCCAGCAGCCAAGATGGACTAGCGGGAAGTGAATGGGATACGCAGTATTTT. Its translation: CASSQDGLAGSEWDTQYF.

This clonotype has a count of ten or more. This chain links TRBV2 with TRBJ1-2; D unclear. The V end lost 9 bases, the J end lost 0 bases, and 11 bases lay between the germline ends. Germline V gene sequence: CDR1 SNHLY, CDR2 FYNNEI. This CDR3 spans 13 amino acids. The CDR3 loop reads CASRRSANYGYTF. For the CDR3, the DNA is TGTGCCAGTCGACGAAGCGCTAACTATGGCTACACCTTC.

V is TRBV11-2 and J is TRBJ1-6, with D possibly being TRBD1 (5 bases). V shed 0 bases and J shed 9 bases, with 12 bases lying between them. CDR3 length: 15 amino acids. Looked up from germline, CDR1 is SGHAT and CDR2 is FQNNGV. In DNA, the CDR3 is TGTGCCAGCAGCTTAGATGGGACTCGGAGTTCACCCCTCCACTTT. Amino acids: CASSLDGTRSSPLHF. Full variable domain (missing parts from reference TRBV11-2 and TRBJ1-6): EAGVAQSPRYKIIEKRQSVAFWCNPISGHATLYWYQQILGQGPKLLIQFQNNGVVDDSQLPKDRFSAERLKGVDSTLKIQPAKLEDSAVYLCASSLDGTRSSPLHFGNGTRLTVT.

In its sample, this clonotype was seen many times. This sequence joins TRBV2 and TRBJ1-4; perhaps TRBD1 as D (6 bases). The CDR3 runs to 15 residues. V lost 6 bases and J 0 bases, leaving 11 bases between the germline ends. Germline assignment: CDR1 SNHLY and CDR2 FYNNEI. The CDR3 sequence is CASRGGQATNEKLFF. The CDR3 nucleotides are TGTGCCAGCAGAGGGGGACAAGCAACTAATGAAAAACTGTTTTTT.

This clonotype was detected a few times. This sequence joins TRBV3-1 and TRBJ2-2, with a possible D match to TRBD1 (8 bases). Germline V gene lookup returns CDR1 LGHDT and CDR2 YNNKEL (reference sequence). The CDR3 contains 19 residues. V was trimmed by 6 bases and J by 5 bases, leaving 28 bases between them. CDR3 amino acids: CASRHLVTGEGLGTGELFF. The CDR3 DNA sequence: TGTGCCAGCAGGCACCTCGTGACAGGGGAGGGCCTCGGGACCGGGGAGCTGTTTTTT.

There are a few counts of this clonotype. CDR3 sequence reads: CASSFLNTDTQYF. The CDR3 bases are TGTGCCAGCAGCTTCCTTAACACAGATACGCAGTATTTT. The gene calls are TRBV7-2 and TRBJ2-3; D unresolved. The CDR3 sequence is 13 residues long. Germline loops: CDR1 SGHTA, CDR2 FQGNSA. Trimming pared 3 bases from V and 2 bases from J, leaving 6 bases between.

Regarding this clonotype: A much larger clone differs by one base, so this may be a read error. The CDR3 loop reads CASVGGPESFF. The CDR3 DNA is TGTGCCAGCGTCGGGGGGCCTGAATCTTTCTTT. The chain uses TRBV28 and TRBJ1-1, with D maybe TRBD1 (6 bases). The CDR3 sequence is 11 residues long. From germline, CDR1 is MDHEN and CDR2 SYDVKM. Looking up the rest from reference TRBV28 and TRBJ1-1 gives the full variable domain: DVKVTQSSRYLVKRTGEKVFLECVQDMDHENMFWYRQDPGLGLRLIYFSYDVKMKEKGDIPEGYSVSREKKERFSLILESASTNQTSMYLCASVGGPESFFGQGTRLTVV.

This clonotype was seen repeatedly, ten times or more. This rearrangement joins TRBV7-2 to TRBJ2-1; 10 bases match TRBD1. V trimming: 5 bases; J trimming: 6 bases; junction bases outside the gene matches: 13. Per germline, CDR1 SGHTA and CDR2 FQGNSA. The CDR3 is 17 residues long. The CDR3: CASSRDRGLITFNEQFF. Written as DNA, the CDR3 is TGTGCCAGCAGCCGGGACAGGGGACTTATTACCTTCAATGAGCAGTTCTTC.

The chain uses TRBV5-1 and TRBJ2-7, with 10 bases lining up with TRBD2. The CDR3 length is 15 residues. Trimming at V came to 4 bases and at J to 2 bases, leaving 6 bases not matched to a gene. Germline CDR1 is SGHRS and CDR2 is YFSETQ. CDR3 sequence (DNA): TGCGCCAGCAGCCCCGGACTAGCGGTCCCCTACGAGCAGTACTTC. Translated, it gives CASSPGLAVPYEQYF.

This clonotype showed up many times. The rearrangement links TRBV27 to TRBJ1-2; D is undetermined. The V gene's germline CDR1 is MNHEY and CDR2 SMNVEV (reference sequence). Trimming removed 6 bases at V and 1 base at J, with 9 bases between. The CDR3 length is 13 residues. CDR3 nucleotides: TGTGCCAGCAGGACGTCGAGTAACTATGGCTACACCTTC. Protein product: CASRTSSNYGYTF.

This clonotype appeared many times. This sequence joins TRBV27 and TRBJ1-4, with 7 positions matching TRBD1. The CDR3 covers 14 residues. V shed 5 bases and J 4 bases; nucleotides not matched to a gene: 4. Germline V gene data show CDR1 as MNHEY and CDR2 as SMNVEV (reference sequence). CDR3 sequence reads: CASSRDSYNEKLFF. CDR3 DNA: TGTGCCAGCAGTCGGGACAGCTATAATGAAAAACTGTTTTTT. The full variable domain, completed using reference TRBV27 and TRBJ1-4, is EAQVTQNPRYLITVTGKKLTVTCSQNMNHEYMSWYRQDPGLGLRQIYYSMNVEVTDKGDVPEGYKVSRKEKRNFPLILESPSPNQTSLYFCASSRDSYNEKLFFGSGTQLSVL.

This clonotype was seen at least ten times. The gene calls are TRBV5-1 and TRBJ1-5; 10 bases are shared with TRBD1. The CDR3 has 14 amino acids. Germline assignment: CDR1 SGHRS and CDR2 YFSETQ. The ends lost 4 bases at V and 6 bases at J; junction bases unmatched: 4. The DNA for the CDR3 is TGCGCCAGCAGCCCTGGGACAGGGGTTCAGCCCCAGCATTTT. Translating gives CASSPGTGVQPQHF.

V is TRBV4-1 and J is TRBJ1-1; a possible D gene is TRBD1 (5 bases). Germline loops: CDR1 MGHRA, CDR2 YSYEKL. V gave up 1 base and J gave up 10 bases, with 13 bases separating them. This CDR3 spans 13 amino acids. CDR3 residues: CASSQVIGGRAFF. CDR3 coding DNA: TGCGCCAGCAGCCAAGTGATCGGGGGGAGAGCTTTCTTT.

V gene TRBV4-1 combines with J gene TRBJ2-3; D gene uncertain. CDR1 is MGHRA, CDR2 YSYEKL, per germline. Trimming took 4 bases from V and 5 from J, leaving 13 bases between them. The CDR3 totals 14 residues. This chain's CDR3 is CASSPLTARDTQYF. DNA for the CDR3: TGCGCCAGCAGCCCTTTAACAGCAAGAGATACGCAGTATTTT.

At least ten counts were recorded for this clonotype. The chain has TRBV12-5 and TRBJ1-6; D is uncertain. Germline V lookup: CDR1 LGHNT, CDR2 FRNRAP. This CDR3 has 13 amino acids. V lost 4 bases and J 11 bases, leaving 12 bases between the germline ends. The CDR3: CASGSSGIPPLHF. CDR3 bases: TGTGCTAGTGGTTCCTCGGGGATACCACCCCTCCACTTT.

This clonotype was detected ten times or more. The V and J genes are TRBV19 and TRBJ2-5, with D possibly being TRBD1 (5 bases). Per the germline V gene, CDR1 is LNHDA and CDR2 is SQIVND (reference sequence). This CDR3 is built from 14 residues. Trimming shortened V by 6 bases and J by 2 bases, and 13 bases separated the two germline ends. CDR3 protein: CASSITGSQETQYF. In DNA form, the CDR3 reads TGTGCCAGTAGCATTACAGGCTCTCAAGAGACCCAGTACTTC. The full variable domain, completed using reference TRBV19 and TRBJ2-5, is DGGITQSPKYLFRKEGQNVTLSCEQNLNHDAMYWYRQDPGQGLRLIYYSQIVNDFQKGDIAEGYSVSREKKESFPLTVTSAQKNPTAFYLCASSITGSQETQYFGPGTRLLVL.

This clonotype was observed a few times. One junction end disagrees with the germline gene, perhaps due to a read error. The rearrangement uses TRBV11-1 and TRBJ2-1; 11 positions agree with TRBD2. The CDR3 covers 16 residues. Looked up from germline, CDR1 is SGHAT and CDR2 is FQDESV (reference sequence). DNA for the CDR3: TGTGTCAGCAGCACCCTAGCGGGAGGCTCCTACAATGAGCAGTTCTTC. It codes for CVSSTLAGGSYNEQFF.

V usage is TRBV14 and J usage is TRBJ2-7; a possible D gene is TRBD2 (6 bases). Germline lookup yields CDR1 SGHDN and CDR2 FVKESK. The CDR3 loop spans 12 amino acids. V lost 7 bases and J lost 3, with 10 bases in between. CDR3 nucleotides: TGTGCCAGCAACGAGGGAGGCTACGAGCAGTACTTC. It codes for CASNEGGYEQYF.

This clonotype turned up a few times. This chain uses TRBV12-3 or TRBV12-4 with TRBJ2-7, with D maybe TRBD2 (6 bases). The CDR3 consists of 17 residues. V was pared by 6 bases and J by 3 bases, with 24 bases between. Here the CDR3 DNA reads TGTGCCAGCAGCCGCGCTTGGAGGGCCACCGTTGGCTACGAGCAGTACTTC. It codes for CASSRAWRATVGYEQYF.

This clonotype was picked up many times. V usage is TRBV7-2 and J usage is TRBJ1-5, with D perhaps TRBD1 (5 bases). This CDR3 is built from 15 residues. Germline CDR1 and CDR2: SGHTA and FQGNSA. V shed 0 bases and J shed 3 bases, with 9 bases lying between them. CDR3 sequence reads: CASSLAGTYNQPQHF. CDR3 nucleotide sequence: TGTGCCAGCAGCTTAGCGGGGACGTACAATCAGCCCCAGCATTTT.

There are a few counts of this clonotype. V gene TRBV5-5 combines with J gene TRBJ1-1, with TRBD1 matching 9 bases. Trimming at V came to 3 bases and at J to 0 bases, leaving 12 bases not matched to a gene. Germline CDR1 SGHKS, CDR2 YYEKEE (reference sequence). The CDR3 spans 18 residues. The CDR3 is CASSSTRGTGLMNTEAFF. In DNA form, the CDR3 reads TGTGCCAGCAGCTCCACCCGGGGGACAGGGCTGATGAACACTGAAGCTTTCTTT.

This clonotype was observed a handful of times. The V and J genes are TRBV7-2 and TRBJ2-7; TRBD2 matches 12 bases. Trimming took 7 bases from V and 0 from J; bases not matched to a gene: 7. CDR1 and CDR2 (germline): SGHTA, FQGNSA. The CDR3 loop spans 16 amino acids. The CDR3 bases are TGTGCCAGCACTCGGACTAGCGGGACCGTCTCCTACGAGCAGTACTTC. It encodes CASTRTSGTVSYEQYF. Complete variable domain (other parts from reference TRBV7-2 and TRBJ2-7): GAGVSQSPSNKVTEKGKDVELRCDPISGHTALYWYRQSLGQGLEFLIYFQGNSAPDKSGLPSDRFSAERTGGSVSTLTIQRTQQEDSAVYLCASTRTSGTVSYEQYFGPGTRLTVT.

The V gene is TRBV7-2, the J gene TRBJ2-3, with D uncertain. Germline values: CDR1 SGHTA, CDR2 FQGNSA. The CDR3 has 14 amino acids. The ends were cut back, 1 base at V and 0 bases at J, with 5 bases in the middle. The CDR3 sequence: CASSLGRSTDTQYF. The CDR3 DNA sequence: TGTGCCAGCAGCTTAGGGCGGAGCACAGATACGCAGTATTTT.